Given below is one TCR beta chain in context. These data are taken from a study of cytomegalovirus exposure and HLA in healthy donors. 13 Jbeta primers and 60 Vbeta primers were used for the PCR. TCRdb's copy holds only in-frame clones and misses some; the assay was immunoSEQ multiplex PCR. The sample lists about 100,000 clones; approximately 71% were seen once. The germline V gene encodes CDR1 LNHNV and CDR2 YYDKDF (reference sequence). There are 14 residues in the CDR3. The ends were cut back, 4 bases at V and 4 bases at J, with 13 bases in the middle. This receptor was obtained from a woman between 18 and 30 years old in good health and CMV-seropositive. The genes are TRBV15 and TRBJ2-5; D is possibly TRBD1 (6 bases). The sequencing sample was made of PBMCs. CDR3 in amino acids: CATSNDRLPETQYF. CDR3 in DNA: TGTGCCACCAGCAACGACAGGCTCCCAGAGACCCAGTACTTC. The complete variable domain, with remaining parts taken from reference TRBV15 and TRBJ2-5, reads DAMVIQNPRYQVTQFGKPVTLSCSQTLNHNVMYWYQQKSSQAPKLLFHYYDKDFNNEADTPDNFQSRRPNTSFCFLDIRSPGLGDTAMYLCATSNDRLPETQYFGPGTRLLVL.